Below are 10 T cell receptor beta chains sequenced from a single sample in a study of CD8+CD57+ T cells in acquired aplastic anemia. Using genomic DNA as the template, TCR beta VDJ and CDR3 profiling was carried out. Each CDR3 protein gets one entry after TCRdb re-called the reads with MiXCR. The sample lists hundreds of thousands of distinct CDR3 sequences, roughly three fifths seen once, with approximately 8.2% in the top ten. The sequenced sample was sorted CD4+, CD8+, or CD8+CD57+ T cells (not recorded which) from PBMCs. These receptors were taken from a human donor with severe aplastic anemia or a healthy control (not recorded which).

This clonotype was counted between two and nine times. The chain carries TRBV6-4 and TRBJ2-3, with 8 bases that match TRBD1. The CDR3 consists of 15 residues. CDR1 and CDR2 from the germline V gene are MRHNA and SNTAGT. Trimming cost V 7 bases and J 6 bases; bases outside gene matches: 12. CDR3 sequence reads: CASTLGQGSWDTQYF. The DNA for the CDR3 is TGTGCCAGCACCCTCGGACAGGGAAGTTGGGATACGCAGTATTTT.

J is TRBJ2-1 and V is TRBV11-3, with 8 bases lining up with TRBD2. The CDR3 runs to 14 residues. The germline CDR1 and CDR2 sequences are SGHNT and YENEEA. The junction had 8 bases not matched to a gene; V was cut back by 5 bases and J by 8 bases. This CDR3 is CASSISGIRDEQFF. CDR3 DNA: TGTGCCAGCAGCATTAGCGGGATCCGGGATGAGCAGTTCTTC.

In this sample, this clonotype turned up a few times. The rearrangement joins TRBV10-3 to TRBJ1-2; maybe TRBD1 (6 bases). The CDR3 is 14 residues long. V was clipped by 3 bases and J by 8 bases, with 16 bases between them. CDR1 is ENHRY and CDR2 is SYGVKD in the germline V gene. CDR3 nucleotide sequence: TGTGCCATCAGTGAAGGGCCGGGGGCCCCAGGCTACACCTTC. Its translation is CAISEGPGAPGYTF.

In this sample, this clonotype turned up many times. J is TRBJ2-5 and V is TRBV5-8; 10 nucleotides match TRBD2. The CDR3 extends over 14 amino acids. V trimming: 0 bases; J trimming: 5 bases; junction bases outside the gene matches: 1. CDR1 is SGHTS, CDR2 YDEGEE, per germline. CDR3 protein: CASSLAAGGETQYF. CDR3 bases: TGTGCCAGCAGCTTGGCAGCGGGGGGGGAGACCCAGTACTTC.

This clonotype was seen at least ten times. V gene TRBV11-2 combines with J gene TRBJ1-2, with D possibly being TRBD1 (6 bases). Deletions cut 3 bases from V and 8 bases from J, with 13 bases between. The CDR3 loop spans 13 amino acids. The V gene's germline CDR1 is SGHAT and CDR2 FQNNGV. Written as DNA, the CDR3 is TGTGCCAGCAGCTTGACTACAGGGTTAGGCTACACCTTC. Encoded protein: CASSLTTGLGYTF.

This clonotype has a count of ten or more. As DNA, the CDR3 is TGTGCCAGCAGTGACTCGGGGACTAGCGGGGACACCGGGGAGCTGTTTTTT. It is translated as CASSDSGTSGDTGELFF. The rearrangement uses TRBV6-4 and TRBJ2-2, with TRBD2 identical over 13 bases. The CDR3 runs 17 residues. V shed 0 bases and J 3 bases; nucleotides not matched to a gene: 1. Germline CDR1 is MRHNA and CDR2 is SNTAGT.

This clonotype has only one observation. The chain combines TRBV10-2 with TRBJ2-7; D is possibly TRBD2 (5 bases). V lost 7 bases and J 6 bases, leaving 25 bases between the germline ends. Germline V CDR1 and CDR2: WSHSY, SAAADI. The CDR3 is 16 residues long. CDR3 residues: CASTPSRAVPPSEQYF. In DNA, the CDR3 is TGCGCCAGCACCCCCTCGAGGGCAGTCCCACCTAGCGAGCAGTACTTC.

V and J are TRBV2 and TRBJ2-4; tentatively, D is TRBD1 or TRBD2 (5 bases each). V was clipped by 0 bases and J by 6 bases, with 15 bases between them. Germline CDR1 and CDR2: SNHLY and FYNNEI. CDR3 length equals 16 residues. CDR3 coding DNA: TGTGCCAGCAGTGAAGCGCACCTAGTGAGGGGAAACATTCAGTACTTC. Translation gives CASSEAHLVRGNIQYF.

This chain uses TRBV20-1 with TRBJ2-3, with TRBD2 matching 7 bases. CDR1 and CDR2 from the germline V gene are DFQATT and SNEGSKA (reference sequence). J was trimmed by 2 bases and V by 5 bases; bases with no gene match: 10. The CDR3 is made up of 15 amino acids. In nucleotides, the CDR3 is TGCAGTGCTCAGGCTTCTAGCGGTAACACAGATACGCAGTATTTT. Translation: CSAQASSGNTDTQYF.

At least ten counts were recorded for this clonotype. CDR3 amino acids: CASSFNVGVGNEQFF. The CDR3 DNA follows: TGCGCCAGCAGCTTCAATGTTGGGGTAGGCAATGAGCAGTTCTTC. The chain recombines TRBV5-1 with TRBJ2-1; D is unclear. Per germline, CDR1 SGHRS and CDR2 YFSETQ. Trimming left V 2 bases short and J 6 bases short, with 15 bases between. This CDR3 is built from 15 residues.